The rows below give T cell receptor beta chains drawn from one sample of a study of blood T cell repertoires in COVID-19. Clones were read by immunoSEQ multiplex PCR, and TCRdb kept only the in-frame ones, dropping some. The table has about 360,000 clones, more than 75% seen once. The source material was peripheral blood. These TCRs come from a human donor with acute or convalescent COVID-19. The donor label of this sample is uncertain. Each CDR3 is given with its conserved first and last residue. The order of the fields is D gene, V gene, clone size, J gene, CDR3 protein, CDR3 DNA. D genes are given only for firm matches. Clone size is stated in some rows and not others, as once, few, many or a class when expanded.

d_call: TRBD1; v_call: TRBV5-6; clone_size: NA; j_call: TRBJ1-2; cdr3_aa: CASSMTGGGSGYTF; cdr3_nt: TGTGCCAGCAGCATGACAGGGGGCGGAAGCGGCTACACCTTC
d_call: TRBD1; v_call: TRBV14; clone_size: NA; j_call: TRBJ2-3; cdr3_aa: CASSRFPGQGADTQYF; cdr3_nt: TGTGCCAGCAGCCGATTCCCCGGACAGGGTGCAGATACGCAGTATTTT
d_call: NA; v_call: TRBV28; clone_size: NA; j_call: TRBJ2-1; cdr3_aa: CASTSQIEQFF; cdr3_nt: TGTGCCAGCACCAGTCAGATTGAGCAGTTCTTC
d_call: TRBD2; v_call: TRBV7-8; clone_size: NA; j_call: TRBJ2-7; cdr3_aa: CASSLETSGRARKF; cdr3_nt: TGTGCCAGCAGCTTAGAGACTAGCGGGAGGGCTAGGAAGTTC
d_call: NA; v_call: TRBV4-2; clone_size: NA; j_call: TRBJ2-1; cdr3_aa: CASSPTSWGEQFF; cdr3_nt: TGTGCCAGCAGCCCTACTAGCTGGGGCGAGCAGTTCTTC
d_call: TRBD1; v_call: TRBV5-1; clone_size: NA; j_call: TRBJ2-7; cdr3_aa: CASRNIDRGYSYEQYF; cdr3_nt: TGCGCCAGTCGCAATATCGACAGGGGTTATTCCTACGAGCAGTACTTC
d_call: NA; v_call: TRBV7-2; clone_size: NA; j_call: TRBJ2-5; cdr3_aa: CASSLRAPQETQYF; cdr3_nt: TGTGCCAGCAGCTTGCGGGCCCCTCAAGAGACCCAGTACTTC
d_call: NA; v_call: TRBV5-1; clone_size: NA; j_call: TRBJ1-2; cdr3_aa: CASSSSGQGLGGYTF; cdr3_nt: TGCGCCAGCAGCTCGAGTGGGCAGGGGCTTGGTGGCTACACCTTC
d_call: NA; v_call: TRBV18; clone_size: many; j_call: TRBJ2-2; cdr3_aa: CASSLGQGSGELFF; cdr3_nt: TGTGCCAGCTCACTGGGGCAGGGCTCCGGGGAGCTGTTTTTT
d_call: NA; v_call: TRBV6-5; clone_size: NA; j_call: TRBJ2-3; cdr3_aa: CASSLGRGLYDTQYF; cdr3_nt: TGTGCCAGCAGCCTCGGGAGAGGGCTTTACGATACGCAGTATTTT
d_call: NA; v_call: TRBV30; clone_size: NA; j_call: TRBJ1-6; cdr3_aa: CAWSVSRRDSPLHF; cdr3_nt: TGTGCCTGGAGTGTTTCCCGGCGGGATTCACCCCTCCACTTT
d_call: NA; v_call: TRBV5-6; clone_size: NA; j_call: TRBJ1-3; cdr3_aa: CASSLDRSGNTIYF; cdr3_nt: TGTGCCAGCAGCTTGGACAGGTCGGGAAACACCATATATTTT
d_call: NA; v_call: TRBV6-5; clone_size: NA; j_call: TRBJ2-7; cdr3_aa: CASSLDRGREQYF; cdr3_nt: TGTGCCAGCAGTTTGGACAGAGGTCGCGAGCAGTACTTC
d_call: TRBD1; v_call: TRBV7-9; clone_size: few; j_call: TRBJ1-2; cdr3_aa: CATHRLGDRYYGYTF; cdr3_nt: TGTGCCACCCACCGACTAGGGGACAGGTACTATGGCTACACCTTC
d_call: NA; v_call: TRBV7-8; clone_size: NA; j_call: TRBJ1-2; cdr3_aa: CASSLSPGMGYGYTF; cdr3_nt: TGTGCCAGCAGCTTATCCCCGGGTATGGGCTATGGCTACACCTTC
d_call: NA; v_call: TRBV18; clone_size: NA; j_call: TRBJ1-1; cdr3_aa: CASSPLTLGNTEAFF; cdr3_nt: TGTGCCAGCTCACCACTGACATTGGGTAACACTGAAGCTTTCTTT
d_call: TRBD1; v_call: TRBV6-5; clone_size: NA; j_call: TRBJ2-5; cdr3_aa: CASSYYGQGVGETQYF; cdr3_nt: TGTGCCAGCAGTTACTACGGACAGGGGGTAGGAGAGACCCAGTACTTC
d_call: TRBD2; v_call: TRBV2; clone_size: NA; j_call: TRBJ2-3; cdr3_aa: CARLAENTDTQYF; cdr3_nt: TGTGCCAGACTAGCGGAAAACACAGATACGCAGTATTTT
d_call: NA; v_call: TRBV19; clone_size: NA; j_call: TRBJ1-2; cdr3_aa: CASTGFNYGYTF; cdr3_nt: TGTGCCAGTACGGGGTTCAACTATGGCTACACCTTC
d_call: TRBD1; v_call: TRBV6-5; clone_size: NA; j_call: TRBJ1-2; cdr3_aa: CASRPGQGMYF; cdr3_nt: TGTGCCAGCAGGCCGGGACAGGGGATGTACTTC
d_call: NA; v_call: TRBV19; clone_size: NA; j_call: TRBJ1-6; cdr3_aa: CARTRTRGSYNSPLHF; cdr3_nt: TGTGCCAGAACCCGAACACGAGGCTCCTATAATTCACCCCTCCACTTT
d_call: TRBD2; v_call: TRBV9; clone_size: NA; j_call: TRBJ2-1; cdr3_aa: CASSGGSGTTAYNEQFF; cdr3_nt: TGTGCCAGCAGCGGCGGTAGCGGGACCACGGCCTACAATGAGCAGTTCTTC
d_call: TRBD1; v_call: TRBV6-5; clone_size: NA; j_call: TRBJ2-5; cdr3_aa: CASSYSRGRGETQYF; cdr3_nt: TGTGCCAGCAGTTACTCGAGGGGGCGCGGGGAGACCCAGTACTTC
d_call: TRBD1; v_call: TRBV10-2; clone_size: few; j_call: TRBJ1-1; cdr3_aa: CASSIQGKGTEAFF; cdr3_nt: TGCGCCAGCAGTATACAGGGGAAGGGTACTGAAGCTTTCTTT
d_call: TRBD1; v_call: TRBV14; clone_size: NA; j_call: TRBJ1-1; cdr3_aa: CASSQARQGARGTEAFF; cdr3_nt: TGTGCCAGCAGCCAGGCCAGACAGGGGGCCAGAGGCACTGAAGCTTTCTTT
d_call: TRBD1; v_call: TRBV7-8; clone_size: NA; j_call: TRBJ2-5; cdr3_aa: CASSPEVGRGRGETQYF; cdr3_nt: TGTGCCAGCAGTCCCGAGGTTGGCAGGGGGCGTGGAGAGACCCAGTACTTC
d_call: NA; v_call: TRBV4-1; clone_size: NA; j_call: TRBJ1-5; cdr3_aa: CASSQDRNSNQPQHF; cdr3_nt: TGCGCCAGCAGCCAAGACAGGAATAGCAATCAGCCCCAGCATTTT
d_call: TRBD1; v_call: TRBV28; clone_size: NA; j_call: TRBJ1-5; cdr3_aa: CASNLQGAFNQPQHF; cdr3_nt: TGTGCCAGCAACCTACAGGGGGCATTCAATCAGCCCCAGCATTTT
d_call: NA; v_call: TRBV18; clone_size: NA; j_call: TRBJ1-5; cdr3_aa: CASSPSAGVTSNQPQHF; cdr3_nt: TGTGCCAGCTCCCCCTCGGCGGGGGTTACTAGCAATCAGCCCCAGCATTTT
d_call: TRBD1; v_call: TRBV5-8; clone_size: NA; j_call: TRBJ1-1; cdr3_aa: CASSSGGTGEGIEAFF; cdr3_nt: TGTGCCAGCAGCTCCGGTGGGACAGGGGAAGGAATTGAAGCTTTCTTT
d_call: NA; v_call: TRBV30; clone_size: NA; j_call: TRBJ2-1; cdr3_aa: CAWSGQGNNEQFF; cdr3_nt: TGTGCCTGGAGTGGGCAGGGGAACAATGAGCAGTTCTTC
d_call: TRBD1; v_call: TRBV3-1/TRBV3-2; clone_size: few; j_call: TRBJ1-1; cdr3_aa: CASSPTRQGPTEAFF; cdr3_nt: TGTGCCAGCAGCCCGACAAGACAGGGACCCACTGAAGCTTTCTTT
d_call: NA; v_call: TRBV3-1/TRBV3-2; clone_size: NA; j_call: TRBJ1-2; cdr3_aa: CASSQDPGLRGGYTF; cdr3_nt: TGTGCCAGCAGCCAAGATCCGGGACTTAGGGGTGGCTACACCTTC
d_call: NA; v_call: TRBV5-1; clone_size: NA; j_call: TRBJ1-6; cdr3_aa: CASSLNSGRGKGPLHF; cdr3_nt: TGCGCCAGCAGCTTGAATTCGGGAAGGGGGAAAGGGCCCCTCCACTTT
d_call: NA; v_call: TRBV30; clone_size: NA; j_call: TRBJ2-1; cdr3_aa: CAHGGLVKFF; cdr3_nt: TGTGCCCATGGGGGGTTGGTAAAGTTCTTC
d_call: NA; v_call: TRBV5-5; clone_size: NA; j_call: TRBJ2-3; cdr3_aa: CASSLGGDTQYF; cdr3_nt: TGTGCCAGCAGCTTGGGAGGGGATACGCAGTATTTT
d_call: NA; v_call: TRBV5-1; clone_size: NA; j_call: TRBJ1-3; cdr3_aa: CASSLGGSETIYF; cdr3_nt: TGCGCCAGCAGCTTGGGCGGATCGGAGACCATATATTTT
d_call: TRBD1; v_call: TRBV5-4; clone_size: NA; j_call: TRBJ1-2; cdr3_aa: CASSRQGWGYTF; cdr3_nt: TGTGCCAGCAGCCGACAGGGCTGGGGCTACACCTTC
d_call: NA; v_call: TRBV7-6; clone_size: NA; j_call: TRBJ1-3; cdr3_aa: CASSFGTGNTIYF; cdr3_nt: TGTGCCAGCAGCTTCGGTACTGGAAACACCATATATTTT
d_call: TRBD1; v_call: TRBV7-2; clone_size: NA; j_call: TRBJ1-1; cdr3_aa: CASRGQPYTEAFF; cdr3_nt: TGTGCCAGCAGGGGACAGCCTTACACTGAAGCTTTCTTT
d_call: TRBD1; v_call: TRBV7-8; clone_size: NA; j_call: TRBJ2-7; cdr3_aa: CASSARTGINEQYF; cdr3_nt: TGTGCCAGCAGCGCGAGGACAGGGATCAACGAGCAGTACTTC
d_call: NA; v_call: TRBV5-1; clone_size: NA; j_call: TRBJ1-1; cdr3_aa: CASRQDNLNTEAFF; cdr3_nt: TGCGCCAGCAGACAGGACAATCTGAACACTGAAGCTTTCTTT
d_call: NA; v_call: TRBV4-1; clone_size: once; j_call: TRBJ2-1; cdr3_aa: CASSQQGYNEQFF; cdr3_nt: TGCGCCAGCAGCCAACAGGGTTACAATGAGCAGTTCTTC
d_call: NA; v_call: TRBV7-9; clone_size: few; j_call: TRBJ1-2; cdr3_aa: CASSAPRFYGYTF; cdr3_nt: TGTGCCAGCAGCGCCCCTAGATTCTATGGCTACACCTTC
d_call: NA; v_call: TRBV6-1; clone_size: NA; j_call: TRBJ1-4; cdr3_aa: CASSERGATNEKLFF; cdr3_nt: TGTGCCAGCAGTGAACGGGGGGCAACTAATGAAAAACTGTTTTTT
d_call: NA; v_call: TRBV7-9; clone_size: NA; j_call: TRBJ1-6; cdr3_aa: CASSAINRASYNSPLHF; cdr3_nt: TGTGCCAGCAGCGCCATCAACAGGGCGTCCTATAATTCACCCCTCCACTTT
d_call: NA; v_call: TRBV6-6; clone_size: NA; j_call: TRBJ1-5; cdr3_aa: CASSQKTGYSNQPQHF; cdr3_nt: TGTGCCAGCAGCCAAAAAACAGGTTATAGCAATCAGCCCCAGCATTTT
d_call: NA; v_call: TRBV5-1; clone_size: once; j_call: TRBJ2-3; cdr3_aa: CASSLLAGLRTDTQYF; cdr3_nt: TGCGCCAGCAGCTTGTTAGCAGGACTCCGCACAGATACGCAGTATTTT
d_call: TRBD2; v_call: TRBV11-2; clone_size: NA; j_call: TRBJ2-3; cdr3_aa: CASSDDPSGGTDTQYF; cdr3_nt: TGTGCCAGCAGCGACGACCCGAGCGGGGGCACAGATACGCAGTATTTT
d_call: NA; v_call: TRBV3-1/TRBV3-2; clone_size: NA; j_call: TRBJ1-2; cdr3_aa: CASRPFYNGDYGYTF; cdr3_nt: TGTGCCAGCAGACCCTTCTACAACGGAGACTATGGCTACACCTTC
d_call: NA; v_call: TRBV12-3/TRBV12-4; clone_size: NA; j_call: TRBJ1-4; cdr3_aa: CASSGRLEKLFF; cdr3_nt: TGTGCCAGCAGTGGCCGTTTGGAAAAACTGTTTTTT
d_call: NA; v_call: TRBV27; clone_size: NA; j_call: TRBJ1-2; cdr3_aa: CASSLLGRGNGYTF; cdr3_nt: TGTGCCAGCAGTTTATTAGGCCGGGGTAATGGCTACACCTTC
d_call: NA; v_call: TRBV28; clone_size: few; j_call: TRBJ2-7; cdr3_aa: CASRTDSEQYF; cdr3_nt: TGTGCCAGCAGGACAGATTCCGAGCAGTACTTC
d_call: TRBD2; v_call: TRBV7-6; clone_size: NA; j_call: TRBJ2-3; cdr3_aa: CASSYVAGGTTDTQYF; cdr3_nt: TGTGCCAGCAGCTACGTAGCGGGAGGTACCACAGATACGCAGTATTTT
d_call: TRBD1; v_call: TRBV27; clone_size: NA; j_call: TRBJ2-7; cdr3_aa: CASSGQGANEQYF; cdr3_nt: TGTGCCAGCAGCGGACAGGGGGCCAACGAGCAGTACTTC
d_call: NA; v_call: TRBV28; clone_size: NA; j_call: TRBJ1-2; cdr3_aa: CASSFGGSNYGYTF; cdr3_nt: TGTGCCAGCAGTTTCGGGGGTTCTAACTATGGCTACACCTTC
d_call: TRBD1; v_call: TRBV11-2; clone_size: NA; j_call: TRBJ1-3; cdr3_aa: CASSLTTGAAGNTIYF; cdr3_nt: TGTGCCAGCAGCCTAACGACAGGGGCGGCTGGAAACACCATATATTTT
d_call: TRBD2; v_call: TRBV5-1; clone_size: NA; j_call: TRBJ2-3; cdr3_aa: CASSLATSGAGDTQYF; cdr3_nt: TGCGCCAGCAGCCTGGCGACTAGCGGGGCCGGAGATACGCAGTATTTT
d_call: NA; v_call: TRBV18; clone_size: NA; j_call: TRBJ2-3; cdr3_aa: CASSPLPTGEDTQYF; cdr3_nt: TGTGCCAGCTCACCATTACCGACCGGGGAAGATACGCAGTATTTT